The clone carrying this T cell receptor (beta chain) was seen only a few times. Here immunoSEQ multiplex PCR was the method, and the copy in TCRdb shows in-frame clones only, minus some. The sample has fewer than 200,000 clones, about 87% seen once. Per the germline V gene, CDR1 is GTSNPN and CDR2 is SVGIG (reference sequence). The CDR3 covers 15 residues. The V end was cut by 0 bases, the J end by 2 bases, with 11 bases between. These data are taken from a study of blood T cell repertoires in COVID-19. The J gene is TRBJ1-3, the V gene TRBV30; D unresolved. This sequence originates from a man in his 60s with acute or convalescent COVID-19. Sequencing input: peripheral blood. CDR3 DNA sequence: TGTGCCTGGAGTGTCCGGGATTTAGCTGGAAACACCATATATTTT. This encodes CAWSVRDLAGNTIYF.